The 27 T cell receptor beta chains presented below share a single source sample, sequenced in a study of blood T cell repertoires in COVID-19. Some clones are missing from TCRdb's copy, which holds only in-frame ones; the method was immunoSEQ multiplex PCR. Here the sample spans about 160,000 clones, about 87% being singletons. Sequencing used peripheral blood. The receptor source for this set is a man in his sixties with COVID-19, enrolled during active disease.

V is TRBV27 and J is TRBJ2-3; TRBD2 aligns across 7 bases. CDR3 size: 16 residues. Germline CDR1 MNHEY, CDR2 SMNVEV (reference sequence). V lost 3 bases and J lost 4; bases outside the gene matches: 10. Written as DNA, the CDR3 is TGTGCCAGCAGTTTTATTGGGGAGGGTCGGGCAGATACGCAGTATTTT. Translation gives CASSFIGEGRADTQYF.

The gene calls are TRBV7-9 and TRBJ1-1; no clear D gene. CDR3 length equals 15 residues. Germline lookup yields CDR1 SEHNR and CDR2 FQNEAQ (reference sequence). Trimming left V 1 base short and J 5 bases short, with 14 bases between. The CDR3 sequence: CASSLERARGTEAFF. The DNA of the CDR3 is TGTGCCAGCAGCTTAGAGAGGGCCCGCGGGACTGAAGCTTTCTTT. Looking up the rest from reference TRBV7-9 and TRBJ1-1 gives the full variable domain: DTGVSQNPRHKITKRGQNVTFRCDPISEHNRLYWYRQTLGQGPEFLTYFQNEAQLEKSRLLSDRFSAERPKGSFSTLEIQRTEQGDSAMYLCASSLERARGTEAFFGQGTRLTVV.

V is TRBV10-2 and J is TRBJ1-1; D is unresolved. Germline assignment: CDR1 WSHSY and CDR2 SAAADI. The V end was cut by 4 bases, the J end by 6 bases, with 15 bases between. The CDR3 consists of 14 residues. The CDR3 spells CASSVGFEVAEAFF. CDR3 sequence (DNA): TGCGCCAGCAGTGTTGGCTTTGAGGTTGCTGAAGCTTTCTTT.

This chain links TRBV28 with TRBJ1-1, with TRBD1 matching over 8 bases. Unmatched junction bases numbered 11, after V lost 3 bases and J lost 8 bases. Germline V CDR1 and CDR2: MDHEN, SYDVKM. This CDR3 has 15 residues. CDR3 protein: CASSLPGTGGVEAFF. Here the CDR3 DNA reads TGTGCCAGCAGTTTGCCCGGGACAGGTGGAGTCGAAGCTTTCTTT.

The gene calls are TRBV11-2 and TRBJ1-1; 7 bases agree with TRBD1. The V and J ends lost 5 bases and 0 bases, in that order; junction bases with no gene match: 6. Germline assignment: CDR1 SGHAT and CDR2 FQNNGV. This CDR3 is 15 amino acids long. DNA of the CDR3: TGTGCCAGCAGCCAACAGGGACAGCTGAACACTGAAGCTTTCTTT. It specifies CASSQQGQLNTEAFF.

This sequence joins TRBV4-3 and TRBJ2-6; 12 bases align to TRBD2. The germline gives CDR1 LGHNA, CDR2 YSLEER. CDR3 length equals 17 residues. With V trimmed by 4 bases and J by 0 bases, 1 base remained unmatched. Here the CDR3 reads CASSLLAGGSGANVLTF. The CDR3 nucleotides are TGCGCCAGCAGCCTACTAGCGGGAGGCTCTGGGGCCAACGTCCTGACTTTC.

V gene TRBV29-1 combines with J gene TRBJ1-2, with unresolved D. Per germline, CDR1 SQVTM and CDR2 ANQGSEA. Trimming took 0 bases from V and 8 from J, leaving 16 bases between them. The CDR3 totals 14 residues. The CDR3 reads CSVEDRPGSLGYTF. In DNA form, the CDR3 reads TGCAGCGTTGAAGATCGGCCAGGCTCTTTGGGCTACACCTTC.

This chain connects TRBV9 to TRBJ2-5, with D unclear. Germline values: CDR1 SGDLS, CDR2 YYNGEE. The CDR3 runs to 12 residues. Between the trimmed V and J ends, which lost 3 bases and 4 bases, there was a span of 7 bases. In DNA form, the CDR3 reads TGTGCCAGCAGCGCCGTAGCAGAGACCCAGTACTTC. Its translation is CASSAVAETQYF.

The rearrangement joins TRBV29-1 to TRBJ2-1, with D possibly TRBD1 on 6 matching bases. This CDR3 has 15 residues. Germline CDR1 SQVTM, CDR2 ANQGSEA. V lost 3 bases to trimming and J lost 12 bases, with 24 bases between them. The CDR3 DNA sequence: TGCAGCGTTGATTGGTCAAAAGAGAAGGACAGAGGGCAGTTCTTC. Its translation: CSVDWSKEKDRGQFF.

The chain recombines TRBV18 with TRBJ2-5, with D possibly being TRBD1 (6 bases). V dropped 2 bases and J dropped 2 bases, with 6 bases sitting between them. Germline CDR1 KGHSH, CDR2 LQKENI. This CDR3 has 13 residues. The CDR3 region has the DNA TGTGCCAGCTCACCAGACAGGCAAGAGACCCAGTACTTC. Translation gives CASSPDRQETQYF.

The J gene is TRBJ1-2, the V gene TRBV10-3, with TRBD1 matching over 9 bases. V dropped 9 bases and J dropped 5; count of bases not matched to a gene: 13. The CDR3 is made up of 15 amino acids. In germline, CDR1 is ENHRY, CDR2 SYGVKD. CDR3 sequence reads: CAITRTGDVGYGYTF. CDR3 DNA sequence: TGTGCCATTACCCGGACAGGGGATGTTGGGTATGGCTACACCTTC.

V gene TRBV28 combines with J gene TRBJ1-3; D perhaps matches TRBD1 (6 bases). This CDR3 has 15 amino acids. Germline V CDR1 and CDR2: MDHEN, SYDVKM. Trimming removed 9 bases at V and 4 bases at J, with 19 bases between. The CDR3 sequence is CASFTGFWGGNTIYF. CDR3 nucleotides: TGTGCCAGTTTTACAGGGTTCTGGGGAGGAAACACCATATATTTT.

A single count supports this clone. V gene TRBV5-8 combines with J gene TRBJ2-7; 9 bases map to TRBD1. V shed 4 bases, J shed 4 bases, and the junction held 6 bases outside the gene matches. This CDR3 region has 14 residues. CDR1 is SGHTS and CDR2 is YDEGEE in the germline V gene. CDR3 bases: TGTGCCAGCAGCGCCGCCGGGACAGGGTACGAGCAGTACTTC. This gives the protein CASSAAGTGYEQYF.

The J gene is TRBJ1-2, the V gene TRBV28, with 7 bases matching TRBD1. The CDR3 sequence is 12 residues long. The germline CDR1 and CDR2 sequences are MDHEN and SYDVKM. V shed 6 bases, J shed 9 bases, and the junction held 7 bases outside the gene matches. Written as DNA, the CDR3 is TGTGCCAGCAGAACAGGGGAGCATAGCTACACCTTC. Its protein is CASRTGEHSYTF.

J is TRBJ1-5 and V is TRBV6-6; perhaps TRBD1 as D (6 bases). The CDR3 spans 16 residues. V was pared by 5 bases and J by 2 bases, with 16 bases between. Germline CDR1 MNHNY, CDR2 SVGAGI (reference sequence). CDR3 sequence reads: CASSKEGDVGNQPQHF. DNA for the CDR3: TGTGCCAGCAGTAAAGAGGGGGATGTTGGCAATCAGCCCCAGCATTTT.

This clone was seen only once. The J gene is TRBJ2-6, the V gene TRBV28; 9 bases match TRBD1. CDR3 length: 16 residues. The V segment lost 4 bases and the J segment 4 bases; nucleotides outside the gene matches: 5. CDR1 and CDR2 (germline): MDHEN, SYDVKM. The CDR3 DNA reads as TGTGCCAGCAGTTGGGGACAGGGATCAGGGGCCAACGTCCTGACTTTC. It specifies CASSWGQGSGANVLTF.

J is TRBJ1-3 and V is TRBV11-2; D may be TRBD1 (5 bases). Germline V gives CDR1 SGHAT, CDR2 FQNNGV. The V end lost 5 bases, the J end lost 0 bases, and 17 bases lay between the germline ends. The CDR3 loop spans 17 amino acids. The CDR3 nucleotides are TGTGCCAGCAGCCTTGTCGTTCAGGGCACCTCTGGAAACACCATATATTTT. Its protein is CASSLVVQGTSGNTIYF.

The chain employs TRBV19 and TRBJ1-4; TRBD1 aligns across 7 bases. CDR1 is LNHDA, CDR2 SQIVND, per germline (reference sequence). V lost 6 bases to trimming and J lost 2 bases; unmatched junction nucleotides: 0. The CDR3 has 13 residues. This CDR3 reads CASRQGTNEKLFF. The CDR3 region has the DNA TGTGCCAGTAGACAGGGGACTAATGAAAAACTGTTTTTT.

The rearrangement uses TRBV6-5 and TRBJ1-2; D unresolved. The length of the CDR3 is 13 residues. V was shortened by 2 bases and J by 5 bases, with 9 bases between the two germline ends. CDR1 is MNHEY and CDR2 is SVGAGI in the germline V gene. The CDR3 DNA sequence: TGTGCCAGCAGTTACCCCCCAGGATATGGCTACACCTTC. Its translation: CASSYPPGYGYTF.

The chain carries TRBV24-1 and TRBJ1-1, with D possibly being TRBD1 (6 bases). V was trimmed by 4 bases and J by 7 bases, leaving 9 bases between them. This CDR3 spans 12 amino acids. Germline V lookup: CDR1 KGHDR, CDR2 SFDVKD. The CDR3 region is CATSERDNEAFF. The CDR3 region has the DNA TGTGCCACCAGTGAACGGGACAATGAAGCTTTCTTT.

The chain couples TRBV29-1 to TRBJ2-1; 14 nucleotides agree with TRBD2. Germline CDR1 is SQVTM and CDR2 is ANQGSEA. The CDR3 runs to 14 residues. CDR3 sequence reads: CRGTSGRGNNEQFF. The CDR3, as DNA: TGCAGGGGGACTAGCGGGAGAGGAAACAATGAGCAGTTCTTC.

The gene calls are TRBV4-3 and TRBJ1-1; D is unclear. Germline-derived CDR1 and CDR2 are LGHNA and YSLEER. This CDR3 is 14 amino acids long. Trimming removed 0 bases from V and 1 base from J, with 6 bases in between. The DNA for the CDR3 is TGCGCCAGCAGCCAAGATCACTCGAACACTGAAGCTTTCTTT. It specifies CASSQDHSNTEAFF.

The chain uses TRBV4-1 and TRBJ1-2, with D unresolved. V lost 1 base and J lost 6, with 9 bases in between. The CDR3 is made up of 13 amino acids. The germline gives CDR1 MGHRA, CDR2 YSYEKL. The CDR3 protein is CASSQVSGDGYTF. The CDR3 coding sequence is TGCGCCAGCAGCCAAGTGTCCGGGGATGGCTACACCTTC.

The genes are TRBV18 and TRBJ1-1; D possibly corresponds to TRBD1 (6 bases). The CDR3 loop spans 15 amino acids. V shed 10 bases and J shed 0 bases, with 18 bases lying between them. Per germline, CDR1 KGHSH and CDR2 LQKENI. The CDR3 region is CATKSGTNMNTEAFF. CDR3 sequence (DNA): TGTGCCACCAAATCCGGGACAAACATGAACACTGAAGCTTTCTTT.

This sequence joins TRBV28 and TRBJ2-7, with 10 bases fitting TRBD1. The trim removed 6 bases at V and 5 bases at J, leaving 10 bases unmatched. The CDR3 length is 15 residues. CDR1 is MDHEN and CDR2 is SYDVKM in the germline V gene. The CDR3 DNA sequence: TGTGCCAGCAGCCCCCGGGACAGGGGTTCCAACGAGCAGTACTTC. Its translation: CASSPRDRGSNEQYF.

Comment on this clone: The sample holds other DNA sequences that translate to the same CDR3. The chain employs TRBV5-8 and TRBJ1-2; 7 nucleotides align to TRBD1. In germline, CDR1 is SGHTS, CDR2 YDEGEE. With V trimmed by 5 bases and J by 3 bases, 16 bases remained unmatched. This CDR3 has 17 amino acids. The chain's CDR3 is CASSPPRNRGRDYGYTF. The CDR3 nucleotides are TGTGCCAGCAGTCCCCCCCGAAACAGGGGAAGAGACTATGGCTACACCTTC. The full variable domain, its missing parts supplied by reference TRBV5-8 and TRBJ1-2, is EAGVTQSPTHLIKTRGQQATLRCSPISGHTSVYWYQQALGLGLQFLLWYDEGEERNRGNFPPRFSGRQFPNYSSELNVNALELEDSALYLCASSPPRNRGRDYGYTFGSGTRLTVV.

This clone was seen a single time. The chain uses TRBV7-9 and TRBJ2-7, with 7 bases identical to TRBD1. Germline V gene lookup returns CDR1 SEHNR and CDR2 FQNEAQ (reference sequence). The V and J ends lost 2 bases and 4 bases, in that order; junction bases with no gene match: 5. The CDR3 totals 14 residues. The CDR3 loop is CASSLQQGPYEQYF. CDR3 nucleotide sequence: TGTGCCAGCAGCTTACAACAGGGGCCGTACGAGCAGTACTTC.